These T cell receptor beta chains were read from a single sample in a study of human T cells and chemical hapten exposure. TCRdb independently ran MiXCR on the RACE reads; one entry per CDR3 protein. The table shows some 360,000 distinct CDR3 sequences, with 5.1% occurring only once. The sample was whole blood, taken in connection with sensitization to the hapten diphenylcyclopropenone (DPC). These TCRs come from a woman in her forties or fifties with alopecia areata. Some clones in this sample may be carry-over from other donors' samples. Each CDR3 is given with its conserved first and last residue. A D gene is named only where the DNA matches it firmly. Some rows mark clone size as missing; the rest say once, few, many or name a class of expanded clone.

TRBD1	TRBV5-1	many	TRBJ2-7	TGCGCCAGCAGCACCGGGACAGGGAACTCCGAGCAGTACTTC	CASSTGTGNSEQYF
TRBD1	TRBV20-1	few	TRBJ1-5	TGCAGTGTTCAGAGGGGGCTGGATCAGCCCCAGCATTTT	CSVQRGLDQPQHF
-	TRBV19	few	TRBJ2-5	TGTGCCAGTAGTGTTTGGGGGTGGGGCGAGACCCAGTACTTC	CASSVWGWGETQYF
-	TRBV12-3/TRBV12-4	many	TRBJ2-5	TGTGCCAGCAGTATATTGGGAGCCTACCAAGAGACCCAGTACTTC	CASSILGAYQETQYF
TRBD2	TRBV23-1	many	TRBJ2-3	TGCGCCAGCAGATCGGGCAAACTAGCGGGGAAAGGGGAAGATACGCAGTATTTT	CASRSGKLAGKGEDTQYF
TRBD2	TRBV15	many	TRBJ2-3	TGTGCCACCAGCAGATATCCTACCCCCACTAGCCGGGAGGGCACAGATACGCAGTATTTT	CATSRYPTPTSREGTDTQYF
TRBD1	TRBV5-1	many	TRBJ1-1	TGCGCCAGCAGCTCCTGGACAGGGGGCCTCTATTCTACTGAAGCTTTCTTT	CASSSWTGGLYSTEAFF
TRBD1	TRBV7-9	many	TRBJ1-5	TGTGCCAGCACCAGGGGACAGGGGGAGAATCAGCCCCAGCATTTT	CASTRGQGENQPQHF
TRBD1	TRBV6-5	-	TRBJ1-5	TGTGCCAGCAAGAAGGGGGCCAATCAGCCCCAGCATTTT	CASKKGANQPQHF
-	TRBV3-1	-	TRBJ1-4	TGTGCCAGCAGCCAAGATCGGGGTGCAGGTGAAAAACTGTTTTTT	CASSQDRGAGEKLFF
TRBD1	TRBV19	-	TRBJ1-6	TGTGTCATCCCGGGACAGGGTCCTGCGAGACCCCTCCACTTT	CVIPGQGPARPLHF
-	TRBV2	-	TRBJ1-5	TGTGCCAGCAGTGCCAAGGACAGACAGCATTTT	CASSAKDRQHF
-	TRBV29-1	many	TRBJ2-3	TGCAGCGTTGCTGTAGAAACTAGACCACGCACGCAGTATTTT	CSVAVETRPRTQYF
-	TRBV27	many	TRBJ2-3	TGTGCCAGCAGTTTACATCGAGATTACACAGATACGCAGTATTTT	CASSLHRDYTDTQYF
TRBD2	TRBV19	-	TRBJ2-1	TGTGCCAGTAGTAAGACTAGCGCGTATCACAATGAGCAGTTCTTC	CASSKTSAYHNEQFF
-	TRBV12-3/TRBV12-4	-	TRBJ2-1	TGTGCCAGCAGTTTAAGGGGGGAGTACTACAATGAGCAGTTCTTC	CASSLRGEYYNEQFF
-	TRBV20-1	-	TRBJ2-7	TGCAGTGCAAGCGGGCGGCTGGGATTTTACGAGCAGTACTTC	CSASGRLGFYEQYF
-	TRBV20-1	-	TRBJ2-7	TGCAGTGCTAGAAATCCCCTATCCTACGAGCAGTACTTC	CSARNPLSYEQYF
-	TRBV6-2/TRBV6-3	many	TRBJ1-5	TGTGCCAGCAGTTACTCCCCAAAGCCCCAGCATTTT	CASSYSPKPQHF
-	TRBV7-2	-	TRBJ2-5	TGTGCCAGCAGCTTACGGCAGGGGGGTCCCGAGACCCAGTACTTC	CASSLRQGGPETQYF
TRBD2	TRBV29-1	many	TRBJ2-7	TGCAGCGTAGCCTCCGGGACTAGCTCCTACGAGCAGTACTTC	CSVASGTSSYEQYF
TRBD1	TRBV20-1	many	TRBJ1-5	TGCAGTGCTTCCTCTTGGACAGGGGGCAATCAGCCCCAGCATTTT	CSASSWTGGNQPQHF
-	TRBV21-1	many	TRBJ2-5	TGTGCCAGCAGCACTTGGACAGCCCAAGAGACCCAGTACTTC	CASSTWTAQETQYF
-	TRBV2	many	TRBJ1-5	TGTGCCAGCAGTGAAGGATGGGGTGGGGGCAATCAGCCCCAGCATTTT	CASSEGWGGGNQPQHF
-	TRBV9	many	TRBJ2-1	TGTGCCAGCAGCGTAGCCGCAGGACGGAGCTCCTACAATGAGCAGTTCTTC	CASSVAAGRSSYNEQFF
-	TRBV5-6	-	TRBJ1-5	TGTGCCAGCAGCACCGGGGGTAGCCAGCCCCAGCATTTT	CASSTGGSQPQHF
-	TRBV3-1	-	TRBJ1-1	TGTGCCAGCAGCCGAACCATTTCTGAAGCTTTCTTT	CASSRTISEAFF
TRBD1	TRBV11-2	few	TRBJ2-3	TGTGCCAGCAGATGGGACAGGTTCTCCACAGATACGCAGTATTTT	CASRWDRFSTDTQYF
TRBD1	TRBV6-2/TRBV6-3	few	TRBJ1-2	TGTGCCAGCAGTTACTCGAGGATCGACAGGGACGTAACTCGGGGCTACACCTTC	CASSYSRIDRDVTRGYTF
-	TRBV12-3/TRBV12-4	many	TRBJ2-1	TGTGCCAGCAGCCGCCTCCCAGGGACCTACAATGAGCAGTTCTTC	CASSRLPGTYNEQFF
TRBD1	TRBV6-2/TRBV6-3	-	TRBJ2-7	TGTGCCAGCAGACTCGGACAGGGGGCAATCTCCTACGAGCAGTACTTC	CASRLGQGAISYEQYF
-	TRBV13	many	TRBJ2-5	TGTGCCAGCAGCTTAAGGCTAGCAGCAAAGGAGACCCAGTACTTC	CASSLRLAAKETQYF
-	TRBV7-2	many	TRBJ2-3	TGTGCCAGCAGCCGTAACCCAGCAGATACGCAGTATTTT	CASSRNPADTQYF